These T cell receptor beta chains were read from a single sample in a study of blood T cell repertoires in COVID-19. Clones were sequenced by immunoSEQ multiplex PCR, and TCRdb holds only the in-frame ones, with some missing. The sample includes 250,000 or so clones, roughly 79% seen only once; the top ten take 1.5% to 2%. Sequenced input: peripheral blood. These TCRs come from a woman aged 80 or older with acute or convalescent COVID-19. The CDR3 runs from the conserved cysteine through the conserved F or W. Each record gives: V gene, D gene, J gene, clone size, CDR3 length, CDR3 DNA, CDR3 protein. A D gene is named only where the DNA matches it firmly. The listing skips clone size in some rows; elsewhere it reads once, few, many or a size class.

v_call: TRBV11-1; d_call: -; j_call: TRBJ1-1; clone_size: -; cdr3_length: 13; cdr3_nt: TGTGCCAGCGGCGGGGGTTTAGACACTGAAGCTTTCTTT; cdr3_aa: CASGGGLDTEAFF
v_call: TRBV19; d_call: -; j_call: TRBJ2-1; clone_size: -; cdr3_length: 16; cdr3_nt: TGTGCCAGTAGTATTGGACCAGGGGGAGGTTACAATGAGCAGTTCTTC; cdr3_aa: CASSIGPGGGYNEQFF
v_call: TRBV5-1; d_call: TRBD2; j_call: TRBJ2-5; clone_size: -; cdr3_length: 15; cdr3_nt: TGCGCCAGCAGCGCTCTAGCGGGGAGTGCAGAGACCCAGTACTTC; cdr3_aa: CASSALAGSAETQYF
v_call: TRBV5-1; d_call: -; j_call: TRBJ2-1; clone_size: many; cdr3_length: 15; cdr3_nt: TGCGCCAGCAGCATAGCGGTAGGTGCCTACAATGAGCAGTTCTTC; cdr3_aa: CASSIAVGAYNEQFF
v_call: TRBV12-5; d_call: TRBD1; j_call: TRBJ1-4; clone_size: -; cdr3_length: 14; cdr3_nt: TGTGCTAGTGGCCGGGGACAGGGACGTGAAAAACTGTTTTTT; cdr3_aa: CASGRGQGREKLFF
v_call: TRBV5-4; d_call: TRBD2; j_call: TRBJ2-5; clone_size: -; cdr3_length: 16; cdr3_nt: TGTGCCAGCAGCTTAGGGACTAGCGGGGGGGGTAAGACCCAGTACTTC; cdr3_aa: CASSLGTSGGGKTQYF
v_call: TRBV3-1/TRBV3-2; d_call: TRBD2; j_call: TRBJ2-1; clone_size: -; cdr3_length: 16; cdr3_nt: TGTGCCAGCAGCCAGCAAGGTAGCGGGAGGGAGAATGAGCAGTTCTTC; cdr3_aa: CASSQQGSGRENEQFF
v_call: TRBV27; d_call: TRBD2; j_call: TRBJ2-1; clone_size: -; cdr3_length: 15; cdr3_nt: TGTGCCAGCAGCTCCGGGACTAGCGGACACAATGAGCAGTTCTTC; cdr3_aa: CASSSGTSGHNEQFF
v_call: TRBV5-4; d_call: TRBD1; j_call: TRBJ1-2; clone_size: -; cdr3_length: 16; cdr3_nt: TGTGCCAGCAGCTCCCAAAAGTCCGGGACAGTCTATGGCTACACCTTC; cdr3_aa: CASSSQKSGTVYGYTF
v_call: TRBV7-9; d_call: -; j_call: TRBJ1-6; clone_size: -; cdr3_length: 14; cdr3_nt: TGTGCCAGCAGCTTAGGGACAAAGAATTCACCCCTCCACTTT; cdr3_aa: CASSLGTKNSPLHF
v_call: TRBV14; d_call: TRBD1; j_call: TRBJ1-6; clone_size: -; cdr3_length: 15; cdr3_nt: TGTGCCAGCAGGGGACAGACCTCCTATAATTCACCCCTCCACTTT; cdr3_aa: CASRGQTSYNSPLHF
v_call: TRBV7-6; d_call: TRBD2; j_call: TRBJ2-3; clone_size: -; cdr3_length: 15; cdr3_nt: TGTGCCAGCAGCCAGACTAGCGGGGGTTCAGATACGCAGTATTTT; cdr3_aa: CASSQTSGGSDTQYF
v_call: TRBV28; d_call: -; j_call: TRBJ1-4; clone_size: -; cdr3_length: 11; cdr3_nt: TGTGCCAGCAGTTTACGGGAAAAACTGTTTTTT; cdr3_aa: CASSLREKLFF
v_call: TRBV2; d_call: -; j_call: TRBJ1-2; clone_size: -; cdr3_length: 13; cdr3_nt: TGTGCCAGCAGTAACAGGGTCCGAGATGGCTACACCTTC; cdr3_aa: CASSNRVRDGYTF
v_call: TRBV12-3/TRBV12-4; d_call: -; j_call: TRBJ1-2; clone_size: -; cdr3_length: 12; cdr3_nt: TGTGCCAGCAGCCGGGACTGGAGTGGCTACACCTTC; cdr3_aa: CASSRDWSGYTF
v_call: TRBV7-3; d_call: TRBD1; j_call: TRBJ1-2; clone_size: -; cdr3_length: 13; cdr3_nt: TGTGCCAGCAGCAAGGACAGGACCTATGGCTACACCTTC; cdr3_aa: CASSKDRTYGYTF
v_call: TRBV6-2/TRBV6-3; d_call: TRBD2; j_call: TRBJ2-5; clone_size: -; cdr3_length: 18; cdr3_nt: TGTGCCAGCAGTTACGAATGGGTCACTAGCGGGAGGGGAGAGACCCAGTACTTC; cdr3_aa: CASSYEWVTSGRGETQYF
v_call: TRBV7-2; d_call: -; j_call: TRBJ1-2; clone_size: -; cdr3_length: 16; cdr3_nt: TGTGCCAGCAGCTTAGGAGGCCTTACCATTAACTATGGCTACACCTTC; cdr3_aa: CASSLGGLTINYGYTF
v_call: TRBV5-1; d_call: TRBD2; j_call: TRBJ2-1; clone_size: -; cdr3_length: 14; cdr3_nt: TGCGCCCGCAGCTGGGGGGCGGGGGGCTATGAGCAGTTCTTC; cdr3_aa: CARSWGAGGYEQFF
v_call: TRBV7-6; d_call: TRBD1; j_call: TRBJ1-3; clone_size: -; cdr3_length: 18; cdr3_nt: TGTGCCAGCAGCTTAAGACCGGGACAGGATCACTCTGGAAACACCATATATTTT; cdr3_aa: CASSLRPGQDHSGNTIYF
v_call: TRBV6-2/TRBV6-3; d_call: -; j_call: TRBJ2-3; clone_size: -; cdr3_length: 12; cdr3_nt: TGTGCCAGCAGTCTCTCGGGAGATACGCAGTATTTT; cdr3_aa: CASSLSGDTQYF
v_call: TRBV5-6; d_call: TRBD2; j_call: TRBJ2-1; clone_size: -; cdr3_length: 17; cdr3_nt: TGTGCCAGCAGCACTGCCCAACTAGCGGGGACATACAATGAGCAGTTCTTC; cdr3_aa: CASSTAQLAGTYNEQFF
v_call: TRBV25-1; d_call: TRBD1; j_call: TRBJ1-6; clone_size: -; cdr3_length: 14; cdr3_nt: TGTGCCAGCAGTGAACCGGACAGGGGTTCACCCCTCCACTTT; cdr3_aa: CASSEPDRGSPLHF
v_call: TRBV3-1/TRBV3-2; d_call: TRBD2; j_call: TRBJ2-7; clone_size: -; cdr3_length: 15; cdr3_nt: TGTGCCAGCAGCCGAACCGGGACTACCCCCTACGAGCAGTACTTC; cdr3_aa: CASSRTGTTPYEQYF
v_call: TRBV19; d_call: -; j_call: TRBJ1-3; clone_size: -; cdr3_length: 16; cdr3_nt: TGTGCCAGTACCCCCGTCCGGGGGGCCGGGAGAAACACCATATATTTT; cdr3_aa: CASTPVRGAGRNTIYF
v_call: TRBV5-1; d_call: -; j_call: TRBJ2-7; clone_size: once; cdr3_length: 16; cdr3_nt: TGCGCCAGCAGCTTGGGGGTAGGGGTTGAGACCTACGAGCAGTACTTC; cdr3_aa: CASSLGVGVETYEQYF
v_call: TRBV6-5; d_call: -; j_call: TRBJ1-6; clone_size: -; cdr3_length: 15; cdr3_nt: TGTGCCAGCAGTTACTCGAGGAGTCCCAATTCACCCCTCCACTTT; cdr3_aa: CASSYSRSPNSPLHF
v_call: TRBV19; d_call: -; j_call: TRBJ1-5; clone_size: -; cdr3_length: 15; cdr3_nt: TGTGCCAGTAAGGGGGGGCCCCGGGGCAATCAGCCCCAGCATTTT; cdr3_aa: CASKGGPRGNQPQHF
v_call: TRBV7-8; d_call: -; j_call: TRBJ1-1; clone_size: -; cdr3_length: 17; cdr3_nt: TGTGCCAGCAGCTTAGCTTGGGGCAGTAGAACGAACACTGAAGCTTTCTTT; cdr3_aa: CASSLAWGSRTNTEAFF
v_call: TRBV7-2; d_call: TRBD2; j_call: TRBJ2-3; clone_size: once; cdr3_length: 18; cdr3_nt: TGTGCCAGCAGCTCTGCCGGGACTAGCGGGACTAGCACAGATACGCAGTATTTT; cdr3_aa: CASSSAGTSGTSTDTQYF
v_call: TRBV7-9; d_call: TRBD1; j_call: TRBJ1-6; clone_size: -; cdr3_length: 15; cdr3_nt: TGTGCCAGCAGCTTAGTAACAGGGGGTAATTCACCCCTCCACTTT; cdr3_aa: CASSLVTGGNSPLHF
v_call: TRBV18; d_call: -; j_call: TRBJ1-5; clone_size: -; cdr3_length: 15; cdr3_nt: TGTGCCAGCTCACCTGCGGGCTCCAGCAATCAGCCCCAGCATTTT; cdr3_aa: CASSPAGSSNQPQHF
v_call: TRBV7-2; d_call: TRBD2; j_call: TRBJ2-7; clone_size: -; cdr3_length: 14; cdr3_nt: TGTGCCAGCATCCGGGGGGGCGTTTCTAGCGAGCAGTACTTC; cdr3_aa: CASIRGGVSSEQYF
v_call: TRBV18; d_call: -; j_call: TRBJ2-3; clone_size: -; cdr3_length: 15; cdr3_nt: TGTGCCAGCTCACCAAGGGGACTCAGCACAGATACGCAGTATTTT; cdr3_aa: CASSPRGLSTDTQYF
v_call: TRBV4-1; d_call: TRBD1; j_call: TRBJ2-5; clone_size: few; cdr3_length: 15; cdr3_nt: TGCGCCAGCAGCCAACAATTACAGGGGAAAGAGACCCAGTACTTC; cdr3_aa: CASSQQLQGKETQYF
v_call: TRBV6-5; d_call: TRBD1; j_call: TRBJ2-6; clone_size: -; cdr3_length: 15; cdr3_nt: TGTGCCAGCATAAACAGGGGAACTGGGGCCAACGTCCTGACTTTC; cdr3_aa: CASINRGTGANVLTF
v_call: TRBV18; d_call: TRBD1; j_call: TRBJ1-2; clone_size: -; cdr3_length: 16; cdr3_nt: TGTGCCAGCTCACCAGCCCCAGGGACAGGGCCATATGGCTACACCTTC; cdr3_aa: CASSPAPGTGPYGYTF
v_call: TRBV19; d_call: -; j_call: TRBJ1-2; clone_size: -; cdr3_length: 13; cdr3_nt: TGTGCCAGTATGGAGAGAGCTAACTATGGCTACACCTTC; cdr3_aa: CASMERANYGYTF
v_call: TRBV14; d_call: -; j_call: TRBJ2-5; clone_size: -; cdr3_length: 16; cdr3_nt: TGTGCCAGCAGCCAAGATCGCCGACCGACACAAGAGACCCAGTACTTC; cdr3_aa: CASSQDRRPTQETQYF
v_call: TRBV5-1; d_call: TRBD1; j_call: TRBJ2-3; clone_size: few; cdr3_length: 15; cdr3_nt: TGCGCCAGCAGCTCGGGACAGGGGGTCCCAGATACGCAGTATTTT; cdr3_aa: CASSSGQGVPDTQYF
v_call: TRBV6-5; d_call: TRBD1; j_call: TRBJ2-7; clone_size: -; cdr3_length: 14; cdr3_nt: TGTGCCAGCAGCAGACAGGGGGGAAGGTACGAGCAGTACTTC; cdr3_aa: CASSRQGGRYEQYF
v_call: TRBV3-1/TRBV3-2; d_call: -; j_call: TRBJ2-5; clone_size: -; cdr3_length: 17; cdr3_nt: TGTGCCAGCAGCCACGTTCTACAGACCCCGTCCGGGGTGAGCCAGTACTTC; cdr3_aa: CASSHVLQTPSGVSQYF
v_call: TRBV6-2/TRBV6-3; d_call: -; j_call: TRBJ1-6; clone_size: -; cdr3_length: 17; cdr3_nt: TGTGCCAGCAGTTACTCGGTGGACAACTCCTATAATTCACCCCTCCACTTT; cdr3_aa: CASSYSVDNSYNSPLHF
v_call: TRBV27; d_call: TRBD1; j_call: TRBJ1-2; clone_size: -; cdr3_length: 16; cdr3_nt: TGTGCCAGCAGGGCCCGGGACAGGGGCCTCTCAGTTGGCTACACCTTC; cdr3_aa: CASRARDRGLSVGYTF
v_call: TRBV5-5; d_call: -; j_call: TRBJ1-2; clone_size: -; cdr3_length: 13; cdr3_nt: TGTGCCAGCAGCTTGCCGGGAGTCTATGGCTACACCTTC; cdr3_aa: CASSLPGVYGYTF
v_call: TRBV6-5; d_call: -; j_call: TRBJ1-6; clone_size: -; cdr3_length: 15; cdr3_nt: TGTGCCAGCAGTTACTCGTCCGGGAATAATTCACCCCTCCACTTT; cdr3_aa: CASSYSSGNNSPLHF
v_call: TRBV5-1; d_call: TRBD1; j_call: TRBJ1-2; clone_size: -; cdr3_length: 14; cdr3_nt: TGCGCCAGCAGTCGGATACAGGGGACCCATGGCTACACCTTC; cdr3_aa: CASSRIQGTHGYTF
v_call: TRBV7-2; d_call: TRBD2; j_call: TRBJ2-2; clone_size: once; cdr3_length: 16; cdr3_nt: TGTGCCAGCAGCTTAGTGGCGGGGGGCTTGACCGGGGAGCTGTTTTTT; cdr3_aa: CASSLVAGGLTGELFF
v_call: TRBV7-9; d_call: -; j_call: TRBJ2-5; clone_size: -; cdr3_length: 12; cdr3_nt: TGTGCCAGCAGCGCCGACAGACAGACCCAGTACTTC; cdr3_aa: CASSADRQTQYF
v_call: TRBV7-3; d_call: -; j_call: TRBJ2-2; clone_size: -; cdr3_length: 16; cdr3_nt: TGTGCCAGCAGCTTAATGGGGGGTATGGACACCGGGGAGCTGTTTTTT; cdr3_aa: CASSLMGGMDTGELFF
v_call: TRBV7-2; d_call: -; j_call: TRBJ2-2; clone_size: -; cdr3_length: 16; cdr3_nt: TGTGCCAGCAACATACCGAATCTTGGGGCCGGCGGGGAGCTGTTTTTT; cdr3_aa: CASNIPNLGAGGELFF
v_call: TRBV11-2; d_call: TRBD2; j_call: TRBJ2-4; clone_size: -; cdr3_length: 18; cdr3_nt: TGTGCCAGCAGCTTAGATAGTCTAGCGGGACGGGCCAAAAACATTCAGTACTTC; cdr3_aa: CASSLDSLAGRAKNIQYF